This T cell receptor beta chain appears in the sequencing data of a study of PD-1 blockade in classical Hodgkin lymphoma (dated by TCRdb to the early 2020s). Describing the broader study: Nivolumab dosing was 3 mg/kg intravenously every 2 weeks, continuing until either disease progression or unacceptable toxicity. To define a peripheral blood immune signature of response to PD-1 blockade in classical Hodgkin lymphoma, the study combined TCR beta sequencing with CyTOF. The investigation overall reported the following: By C4D1, a significant rise was seen in CD4+ TCR diversity but not in CD8+ TCR diversity (p=0.0027 vs p=0.16), and the rise was most apparent among complete responders (p=0.02). Among trial patients, those achieving complete response had baseline diversity similar to that of newly diagnosed patients, while diversity was significantly lower in partial responders and progressors. Baseline TCR diversity was reported to be lower in newly diagnosed patients than in healthy donors and to be lower still in relapsed/refractory patients. The study covered only a single clinical trial cohort, and the causes of the repertoire differences, possibly disease activity or prior therapy, were still not defined. Diversity was lower in patients who began nivolumab less than 1 year after ASCT, so these patients were left out of later analyses to avoid confounding by immune reconstitution.

The intended sense of this specimen's time point label: cycle 2 day 1 (C2D1) of nivolumab. Relapse after autologous stem cell transplantation had occurred in all trial patients, and cohorts A, B and C were distinguished by prior brentuximab vedotin exposure. The trial cohort comprised roughly 50 patients with relapsed/refractory classical Hodgkin lymphoma whose best overall responses were complete response, partial response or progressive disease. Single-agent nivolumab was administered to trial patients in the multi-cohort phase II CheckMate 205 trial. An independent review committee assessed best overall response by applying the 2007 International Working Group response criteria. Trial PBMCs were obtained immediately prior to nivolumab initiation (C1D1) and on therapy at cycle 2 day 1 and cycle 4 day 1. Peripheral blood was collected in 8 mL Vacutainer Cell Preparation Tubes, from which PBMCs were isolated by centrifugation and then cryopreserved.

Trimming costs V 5 bases and J 5 bases, and their ends lie 15 bases apart. The CDR3 covers 14 residues, taking in both the cysteine and the phenylalanine. Only CDR3 DNA remains: 42 bases, in frame from the first base. From the germline V gene (reference sequence), CDR1 is SEHNR and CDR2 is FQNEAQ. Comment on this clone: No antigen is known for it. Base qualities were left out, and no much larger clone turns up one base away.

Genomic DNA was isolated using the Qiagen DNeasy kit from unsorted PBMCs as well as from negatively selected CD4+ and CD8+ fractions. TCR beta CDR3 regions were subjected to amplification by immunoSEQ multiplex PCR with primers that anneal to V and J segments. Amplification bias was minimized using a synthetic immune receptor repertoire, and residual bias was removed computationally after sequencing. In the source study's methods: Custom Python scripts were used to quantify repertoire diversity as the Shannon entropy index. Unsorted, CD4+ and CD8+ repertoires were analyzed separately, except in combined analyses where CD4+ and CD8+ sequences were merged in silico. Clonal expansion was defined as a frequency increase of at least 2-fold after treatment compared with C1D1, and clones undetected at baseline were assigned a pseudocount of 0.5. Singleton clones were defined as clones with 0 or 1 copy at C1D1, and non-singleton clones were defined as clones with 2 or more copies. Clones expanded in unsorted samples were labelled as CD4+, CD8+ or unknown by matching protein sequences in sorted samples from the same patient. Wilcoxon tests on paired samples were used to test changes in diversity from C1D1 to C4D1. As stored in TCRdb, this immuneACCESS dataset retains in-frame rearrangements with V and J assigned. A fraction of the clones does not appear; measured against another copy, unresolved V genes explain less than half of the discrepancy, and the remainder lacks a known reason. The V and J calls and clone size come from that table; D and trimming were worked out from the DNA. In this sample the table shows 90,000 to 95,000 clones, approximately 89% of which occur a single time. The top ten constitute over 8.5% of the sample.

The sequencing here drew on peripheral blood mononuclear cells (PBMCs), taken before the second cycle of nivolumab. The source of this sequence is a human donor with classical Hodgkin lymphoma. The V and J segments used are TRBV7-9 and TRBJ2-5; the D call is tentative, TRBD1 or TRBD2, as each matches 5 bases. This receptor carries the CDR3 CASSQTGALETQYF. The DNA sequence reads TGTGCCAGCAGCCAGACCGGGGCCCTGGAGACCCAGTACTTC.